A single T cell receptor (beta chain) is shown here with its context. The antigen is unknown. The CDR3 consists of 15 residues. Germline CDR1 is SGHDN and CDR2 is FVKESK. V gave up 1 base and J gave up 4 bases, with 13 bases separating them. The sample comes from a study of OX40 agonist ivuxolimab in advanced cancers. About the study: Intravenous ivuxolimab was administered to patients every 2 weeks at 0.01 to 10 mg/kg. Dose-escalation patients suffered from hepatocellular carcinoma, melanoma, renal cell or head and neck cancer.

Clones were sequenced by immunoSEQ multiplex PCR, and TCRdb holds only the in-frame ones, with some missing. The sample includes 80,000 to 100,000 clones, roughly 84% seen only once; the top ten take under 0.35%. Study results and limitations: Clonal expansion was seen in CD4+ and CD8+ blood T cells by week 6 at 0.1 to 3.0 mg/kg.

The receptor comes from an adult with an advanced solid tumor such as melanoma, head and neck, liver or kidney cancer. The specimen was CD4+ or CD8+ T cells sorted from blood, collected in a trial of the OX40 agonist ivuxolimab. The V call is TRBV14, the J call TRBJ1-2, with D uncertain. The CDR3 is CASSQVDSGIYGYTF. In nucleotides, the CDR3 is TGTGCCAGCAGCCAAGTGGATTCCGGGATCTATGGCTACACCTTC.